This section outlines one T cell receptor beta chain sequence together with its context. In this sample, this clonotype turned up many times. It lacks a known antigen. No much larger clone is present one base from it, and per-base qualities are unavailable. The source of the sample is a study of T cells in Graves' hyperthyroidism and ophthalmopathy (dated by TCRdb to between 2018 and 2020). About the study as a whole: Peripheral blood was collected at initial diagnosis, before any treatment. TCR V-J signatures able to tell the groups apart were searched for in a discovery cohort of 90 to 100 patients, of whom approximately 40 had Graves' ophthalmopathy and 57 had stable Graves' hyperthyroidism. Prospective prediction of ophthalmopathy was tested in an independent validation cohort of 18 to 20 hyperthyroidism patients and around 16 patients who later progressed to ophthalmopathy. For training and testing, the 100 or so patients in the discovery cohort were randomly divided in a 7:3 ratio. In addition, the study compared T-cell repertoires in thyroid tissue and in blood from about 6 Graves' hyperthyroidism patients. Following sampling, methimazole starting at 30 mg daily was given to hyperthyroidism patients, and high-dose intravenous methylprednisolone was given to ophthalmopathy patients. The paper reports TCR Vbeta CDR3 sequencing of 130 to 150 peripheral blood samples: some 44 ophthalmopathy, about 75 hyperthyroidism and around 17 progressor patients. Study-wide findings and limitations: Sample size was not statistically predetermined, and investigators were not blinded to group allocation. Most expanded thyroid clonotypes (frequency above 0.001) were also detected in blood, suggesting blood repertoires may reflect thyroid immune responses. In validation, progression to ophthalmopathy was predicted by the model with more than 65% sensitivity and 72.22% specificity, a median of roughly 6.4 months before onset. A model built on a 13 V-J signature distinguished ophthalmopathy from stable hyperthyroidism, reaching 85% to 90% sensitivity and about 81% specificity in cross-validation and 80%/75% in testing.

CDR1 SQVTM and CDR2 ANQGSEA are derived from the germline V gene. V lost 3 bases and J lost 0 bases; the stretch between them is 6 bases long. There are 13 amino acids in the CDR3, from cysteine to phenylalanine inclusive. This entry keeps only the CDR3 DNA: 39 bases, framed from base 1. Hyperthyroidism patients were aged 18 to 65 years and newly diagnosed, with disease duration of less than 2 months. Exclusion was applied to patients with uncontrolled infections, other autoimmune diseases, pregnancy or lactation. Diagnoses were established on the basis of clinical symptoms, serum thyroxine and TRAb, thyroid ultrasound, and orbital computed tomography. Blood from progressor patients was drawn when they were first diagnosed with hyperthyroidism, before any ophthalmopathy symptoms appeared. PBMCs were separated from over 9 ml of fresh peripheral blood using Ficoll-Paque density gradient centrifugation. Progressor patients were first diagnosed with Graves' hyperthyroidism and then developed ophthalmopathy during follow-up. Total RNA was extracted using Trizol reagent, and RNA quality was assessed on an Agilent 2100 Bioanalyzer.

The TCR beta CDR3 regions were amplified from RNA transcripts. The TCR CDR3 was subjected to a first round of RT-PCR using the HTBI primer set and the Qiagen OneStep RT-PCR kit. A second multiplex PCR round built the libraries, followed by size selection and purification. Sequencing of the libraries was done on an Illumina HiSeq2000 using paired-end 100 bp reads. Per the authors' processing: SOAPnuke was used to process the raw data, with reads discarded if the reads contained adapters or uncalled bases, had a mean Phred below 15, or lacked an exact constant-primer or identifier match. High-quality paired reads were merged using COPE v1.2.5, and each unique nucleotide sequence was defined as a clonotype. Clonotypes were aligned to IMGT TRBV, TRBD and TRBJ reference segments using MiTCR v1.1. The analysis was restricted to V-J combinations with a frequency above 0.0001, which together covered 99.2% of the repertoires. A TCS score was defined as the ratio between F50 (clonal expansion) and ExV (chaos), using BLOSUM62-based TCRdist between CDR3 peptides within each V-J. Welch's t-statistics and random forest reduced around 510 V-J features to 13, which were used in a naive Bayes classifier (R e1071). The public reads were quality trimmed at Q25 with fastp and then assembled into clones with MiXCR by TCRdb, keeping productive beta chains. Identical CDR3 proteins give one entry, which carries the most common genes and DNA. The V and J calls and clone size are TCRdb's, not the authors'. Recorded for this sample are roughly 260,000 distinct CDR3 sequences; roughly 15% of them occurred a single time. In total, the top ten clones hold roughly 13% of the sample.

Sequencing used blood. The chain uses TRBV29-1 and TRBJ2-4; the D segment could be TRBD1, given 5 matching bases. This sequence was found in a woman aged 40 to 50 with Graves' hyperthyroidism that later progressed to Graves' ophthalmopathy. Here is the DNA: TGCAGCGTTGAGGGGCTAGCCAAAAACATTCAGTACTTC. The resulting protein is CSVEGLAKNIQYF.